This entry concerns a single T cell receptor beta chain. Its antigen is still unknown. The source of the sample is a study of OX40 agonist ivuxolimab in advanced cancers. Study summary: Patients were infused with ivuxolimab every 2 weeks at 0.01 to 10 mg/kg.

Assay: immunoSEQ multiplex PCR; the TCRdb copy retains only in-frame clones and omits some. This table holds around 53,000 clones, nearly 95% found once. Autoimmune disease history or systemic immunosuppression meant exclusion. Study-level points and caveats: Average numbers of expanded clones were greater in CD8+ T cells than in CD4+. The study did not work out the antigen specificity of the expanded peripheral T cells.

The V gene's germline CDR1 is SNHLY and CDR2 FYNNEI. The CDR3 length is 16 residues. V was cut by 0 bases and J by 0 bases, with 10 bases left in between. This clonotype originated in an adult with an advanced solid tumor such as melanoma, head and neck, liver or kidney cancer. The chain couples TRBV2 to TRBJ2-3; D uncertain. The sequenced sample was CD4+ or CD8+ T cells sorted from blood, obtained in a trial of the OX40 agonist ivuxolimab. In DNA, the CDR3 is TGTGCCAGCAGTGAAGCGCTTTGGGGTAGCACAGATACGCAGTATTTT. Its translation: CASSEALWGSTDTQYF.